Following are 11 T cell receptor beta chains from one sample sequenced in a study of OX40 agonist ivuxolimab in advanced cancers. The repertoire was sequenced with immunoSEQ multiplex PCR; TCRdb's copy has only in-frame clones and lacks some. The sample carries under 85,000 clones, 85% recorded once. The sample in question was CD4+ or CD8+ T cells sorted from blood, obtained in a trial of the OX40 agonist ivuxolimab. The receptors originated from an adult with an advanced solid tumor such as melanoma, head and neck, liver or kidney cancer.

The chain carries TRBV5-5 and TRBJ2-1, with D unclear. Germline-derived CDR1 and CDR2 are SGHKS and YYEKEE (reference sequence). Trimming took 2 bases from V and 6 from J, leaving 6 bases between them. This CDR3 has 12 residues. Here the CDR3 DNA reads TGTGCCAGCAGCTTATCACGCAATGAGCAGTTCTTC. This gives the protein CASSLSRNEQFF.

This chain connects TRBV7-3 to TRBJ2-1; 8 bases agree with TRBD2. The germline V gene encodes CDR1 SGHTA and CDR2 FQGTGA. Trimming at V came to 2 bases and at J to 0 bases, leaving 0 bases not matched to a gene. This CDR3 region has 15 residues. The CDR3, as DNA: TGTGCCAGCAGCTTACTAGCGGGCTCCTACAATGAGCAGTTCTTC. This translates into CASSLLAGSYNEQFF.

The CDR3 sequence: CASRRTGLSTGELFF. As DNA, the CDR3 is TGTGCCAGCAGGCGGACAGGGCTGAGCACCGGGGAGCTGTTTTTT. The J gene is TRBJ2-2, the V gene TRBV27; TRBD1 agrees at 8 bases. CDR1 and CDR2 (germline): MNHEY, SMNVEV (reference sequence). The CDR3 contains 15 residues. V was clipped by 6 bases and J by 4 bases; unmatched bases: 7.

The gene calls are TRBV12-5 and TRBJ2-5; TRBD1 matches 10 bases. With 5 bases clipped from V and 5 bases from J, the junction kept 11 bases outside the gene matches. This CDR3 comprises 16 residues. Germline CDR1 LGHNT, CDR2 FRNRAP. In DNA form, the CDR3 reads TGTGCTAGTGGTCTAAGACAGGGGGCGTCCGGGGAGACCCAGTACTTC. Amino acid sequence: CASGLRQGASGETQYF. The full variable domain, with the rest looked up from reference TRBV12-5 and TRBJ2-5, is DARVTQTPRHKVTEMGQEVTMRCQPILGHNTVFWYRQTMMQGLELLAYFRNRAPLDDSGMPKDRFSAEMPDATLATLKIQPSEPRDSAVYFCASGLRQGASGETQYFGPGTRLLVL.

J is TRBJ2-3 and V is TRBV6-1; 8 bases fit TRBD2. Germline V gene sequence: CDR1 MNHNS, CDR2 SASEGT. The CDR3 consists of 15 residues. Unmatched junction bases numbered 8, after V lost 7 bases and J lost 2 bases. The CDR3 nucleotides read TGTGCCAGCACCTATAGCGGGGTTAACACAGATACGCAGTATTTT. Translating gives CASTYSGVNTDTQYF.

The genes are TRBV30 and TRBJ1-5; D perhaps matches TRBD1 (5 bases). The V gene's germline CDR1 is GTSNPN and CDR2 SVGIG (reference sequence). V lost 3 bases and J lost 0, with 12 bases in between. The CDR3 length is 15 residues. The CDR3 bases are TGTGCCTGGAGCCCCCTGGGGACTAGCAATCAGCCCCAGCATTTT. Translated: CAWSPLGTSNQPQHF.

J is TRBJ1-5 and V is TRBV5-3; maybe TRBD1 (5 bases). TRBV5-3 is labeled an ORF, and its function is uncertain. Trimming left V 4 bases short and J 0 bases short, with 11 bases between. This CDR3 has 15 residues. The CDR3 loop reads CARSEGAYSNQPQHF. CDR3 nucleotide sequence: TGTGCCAGAAGCGAAGGGGCCTATAGCAATCAGCCCCAGCATTTT.

In the case of this clone: This sample also contains other DNA sequences that code for the same CDR3. The gene calls are TRBV6-5 and TRBJ1-1; 7 bases match TRBD1. Unmatched junction bases numbered 0, after V lost 0 bases and J lost 5 bases. The CDR3 is 13 residues long. The germline V gene has CDR1 MNHEY and CDR2 SVGAGI. This CDR3 reads CASSYSTGTEAFF. Here the CDR3 DNA reads TGTGCCAGCAGTTACTCGACAGGGACTGAAGCTTTCTTT.

This clone has only one observation. The V call is TRBV28, the J call TRBJ2-3; D unclear. This CDR3 spans 12 amino acids. CDR1 MDHEN and CDR2 SYDVKM come from the germline V gene. V lost 2 bases, J lost 2 bases, and 2 bases lay in between. The CDR3 loop is CASSLITDTQYF. CDR3 nucleotides: TGTGCCAGCAGTTTAATCACAGATACGCAGTATTTT.

This clone appeared a single time. J is TRBJ2-2 and V is TRBV4-1, with 7 bases that match TRBD2. The V and J ends lost 1 base and 5 bases, in that order; junction bases with no gene match: 13. Germline CDR1 and CDR2: MGHRA and YSYEKL. This CDR3 has 18 residues. DNA of the CDR3: TGCGCCAGCAGCCAAGGATATAGGTCACTAGCGCTGACCGGGGAGCTGTTTTTT. Encoded protein: CASSQGYRSLALTGELFF.

This clone was seen only once. The rearrangement uses TRBV11-3 and TRBJ2-5, with TRBD2 matching 8 bases. J lost 7 bases, V lost 5 bases, and 3 bases had no gene match. Germline assignment: CDR1 SGHNT and CDR2 YENEEA. This CDR3 is built from 12 residues. The CDR3 spells CASSPGGGTQYF. In DNA form, the CDR3 reads TGTGCCAGCAGCCCCGGGGGGGGGACCCAGTACTTC.